The 17 T cell receptor beta chains reported below all come from one sample, sequenced in a study of T cells expressing NK-cell markers. After re-calling the 5' RACE reads, TCRdb lists one entry per CDR3 protein, DNA absent. The sample data list about 410,000 distinct CDR3 sequences. Sequencing used blood T cells: a sorted CD56 or NKG2C T cell subset, CD4+ or CD8+ T cells, or bulk PBMC T cells (not recorded which). The source is a woman between 50 and 59 years old in good health.

The chain carries TRBV27 and TRBJ2-3; TCRdb names TRBD1, which stays unverified in the absence of DNA. This CDR3 has 13 residues. Germline lookup yields CDR1 MNHEY and CDR2 SMNVEV (reference sequence). This chain's CDR3 is CASSTGQTDTQYF.

V and J are TRBV27 and TRBJ2-2; the TRBD2 assignment by TCRdb is unverifiable without DNA. CDR3 length: 15 residues. From germline, CDR1 is MNHEY and CDR2 SMNVEV (reference sequence). The CDR3 reads CASIKTSGSSGELFF.

The rearrangement joins TRBV6-2 or TRBV6-3 to TRBJ2-2. Germline lookup yields CDR1 MNHEY and CDR2 SVGEGT. The CDR3 totals 15 residues. CDR3 protein: CASSYKSSATGELFF.

The gene calls are TRBV10-3 and TRBJ2-5. The CDR3 loop spans 14 amino acids. Germline CDR1 and CDR2: ENHRY and SYGVKD. Here the CDR3 reads CAISVSQKQETQYF.

The V call is TRBV12-3 or TRBV12-4, the J call TRBJ2-7; checking the TCRdb D call of TRBD1 is not possible without DNA. The CDR3 contains 14 residues. Here the CDR3 reads CASSFRDRVAEQYF.

CDR3 sequence: CASSRPGQDTQYF. The chain combines TRBV5-6 with TRBJ2-3; TCRdb picks TRBD1, but there is no DNA to check that call. The CDR3 has 13 amino acids. Germline V gene data show CDR1 as SGHDT and CDR2 as YYEEEE.

This chain connects TRBV7-2 to TRBJ2-5; without DNA, the TCRdb call of TRBD1 cannot be checked. The CDR3 is 15 amino acids. Germline CDR1 and CDR2: SGHTA and FQGNSA. CDR3 loop: CASSLGWGARETQYF.

This chain links TRBV30 with TRBJ1-1; without DNA, the TCRdb call of TRBD1 cannot be checked. Germline loops: CDR1 GTSNPN, CDR2 SVGIG (reference sequence). This CDR3 is built from 14 residues. CDR3 amino acids: CAWSVGGGRREAFF. Full variable domain (missing parts from reference TRBV30 and TRBJ1-1): SQTIHQWPATLVQPVGSPLSLECTVEGTSNPNLYWYRQAAGRGLQLLFYSVGIGQISSEVPQNLSASRPQDRQFILSSKKLLLSDSGFYLCAWSVGGGRREAFFGQGTRLTVV.

This rearrangement joins TRBV5-1 to TRBJ2-3; TCRdb's D gene call, TRBD1, goes unchecked for lack of DNA. Germline V CDR1 and CDR2: SGHRS, YFSETQ. The CDR3 extends over 16 amino acids. The CDR3 sequence is CASSLGETGATDTQYF.

The V call is TRBV20-1, the J call TRBJ2-1. The CDR3 has 14 residues. From germline, CDR1 is DFQATT and CDR2 SNEGSKA (reference sequence). The CDR3 sequence: CSARDVQRDNEQFF.

V is TRBV5-1 and J is TRBJ2-5. CDR3 length: 11 residues. Germline V gene data show CDR1 as SGHRS and CDR2 as YFSETQ. The CDR3 loop reads CASGEKETQYF.

The V and J genes are TRBV5-1 and TRBJ2-1; absent DNA, TCRdb's TRBD1 call cannot be checked. CDR3 length: 17 residues. Germline CDR1 reads SGHRS; CDR2 reads YFSETQ. The CDR3 spells CASSLEIGTDTYNEQFF.

This rearrangement joins TRBV2 to TRBJ2-6. The CDR3 is 15 residues long. Germline CDR1 and CDR2: SNHLY and FYNNEI. The CDR3 here is CASSETRSGANVLTF.

The chain links TRBV7-8 to TRBJ2-5; the D call from TCRdb, TRBD2, cannot be confirmed without DNA. The CDR3 runs 15 residues. Germline lookup yields CDR1 SGHVS and CDR2 FQNEAQ. CDR3: CASSPRGLVKETQYF.

CDR3 in amino acids: CASSQDSVQGLSSNYGYTF. The V call is TRBV4-1, the J call TRBJ1-2; lacking DNA, the TRBD1 call made by TCRdb goes unchecked. The CDR3 is made up of 19 amino acids. Germline V gene sequence: CDR1 MGHRA, CDR2 YSYEKL.

The chain carries TRBV4-1 and TRBJ2-1. The CDR3 extends over 15 amino acids. Germline V gene data show CDR1 as MGHRA and CDR2 as YSYEKL. CDR3 residues: CASSQGIVRGEEQFF.

The V and J genes are TRBV5-1 and TRBJ1-1. This CDR3 contains 13 residues. Germline V CDR1 and CDR2: SGHRS, YFSETQ. This CDR3 is CASSLKTNTEAFF.